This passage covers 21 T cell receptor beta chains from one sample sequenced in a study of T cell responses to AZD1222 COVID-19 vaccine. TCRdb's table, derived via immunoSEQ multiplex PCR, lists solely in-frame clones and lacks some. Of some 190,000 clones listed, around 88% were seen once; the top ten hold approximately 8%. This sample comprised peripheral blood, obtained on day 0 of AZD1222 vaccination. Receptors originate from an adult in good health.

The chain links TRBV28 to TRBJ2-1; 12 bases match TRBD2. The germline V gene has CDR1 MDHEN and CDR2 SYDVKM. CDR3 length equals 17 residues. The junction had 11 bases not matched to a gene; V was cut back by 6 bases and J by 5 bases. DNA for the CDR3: TGTGCCAGCAGCCGGACTAGCGGGGTGGGCCTCGACAATGAGCAGTTCTTC. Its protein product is CASSRTSGVGLDNEQFF.

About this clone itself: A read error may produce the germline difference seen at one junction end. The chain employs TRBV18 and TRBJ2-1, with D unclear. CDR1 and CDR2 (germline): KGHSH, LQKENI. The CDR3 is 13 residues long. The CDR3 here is CASSNSKDKEQFF. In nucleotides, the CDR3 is TGTGCCAGCTCAAATTCTAAAGACAAGGAGCAGTTCTTC.

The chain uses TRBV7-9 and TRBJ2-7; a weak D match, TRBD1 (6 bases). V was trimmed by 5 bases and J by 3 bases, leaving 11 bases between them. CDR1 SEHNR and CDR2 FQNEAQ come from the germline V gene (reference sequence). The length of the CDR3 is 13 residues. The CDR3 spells CASSQTGSYEQYF. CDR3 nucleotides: TGTGCCAGCAGCCAAACAGGGAGCTACGAGCAGTACTTC. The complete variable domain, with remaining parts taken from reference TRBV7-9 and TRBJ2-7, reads DTGVSQNPRHKITKRGQNVTFRCDPISEHNRLYWYRQTLGQGPEFLTYFQNEAQLEKSRLLSDRFSAERPKGSFSTLEIQRTEQGDSAMYLCASSQTGSYEQYFGPGTRLTVT.

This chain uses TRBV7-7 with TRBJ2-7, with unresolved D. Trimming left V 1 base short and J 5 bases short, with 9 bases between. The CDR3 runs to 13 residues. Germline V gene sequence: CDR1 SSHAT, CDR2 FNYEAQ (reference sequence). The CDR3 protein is CASSLGRSDEQYF. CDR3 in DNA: TGTGCCAGCAGCTTAGGACGGAGCGACGAGCAGTACTTC.

The CDR3 protein is CASSHAGQGNKYEQYF. In nucleotides, the CDR3 is TGCGCCAGCAGCCATGCTGGACAGGGGAACAAATACGAGCAGTACTTC. This chain links TRBV4-1 with TRBJ2-7, with 9 positions matching TRBD1. V lost 3 bases and J lost 4; bases outside the gene matches: 10. CDR1 and CDR2 (germline): MGHRA, YSYEKL. The CDR3 has 16 residues.

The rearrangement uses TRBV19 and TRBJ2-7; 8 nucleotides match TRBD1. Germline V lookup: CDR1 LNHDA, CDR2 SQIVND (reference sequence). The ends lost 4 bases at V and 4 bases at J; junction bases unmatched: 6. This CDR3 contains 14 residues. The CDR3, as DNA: TGTGCCAGTAGTACGACAGGGGCGGTGTACGAGCAGTACTTC. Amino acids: CASSTTGAVYEQYF.

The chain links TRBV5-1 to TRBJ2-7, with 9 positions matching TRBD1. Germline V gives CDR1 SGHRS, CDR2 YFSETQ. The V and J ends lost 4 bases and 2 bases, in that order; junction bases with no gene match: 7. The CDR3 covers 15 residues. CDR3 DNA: TGCGCCAGCAGCCTACAGGGGGCAAGCACCTACGAGCAGTACTTC. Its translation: CASSLQGASTYEQYF.

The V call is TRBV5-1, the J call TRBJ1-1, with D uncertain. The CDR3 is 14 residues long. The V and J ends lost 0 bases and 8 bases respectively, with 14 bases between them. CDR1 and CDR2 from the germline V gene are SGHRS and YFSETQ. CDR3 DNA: TGCGCCAGCAGCTTGGAGGCAGCCCAGACAGAAGCTTTCTTT. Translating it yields CASSLEAAQTEAFF.

The CDR3 loop is CASSKLAGETDTQYF. The CDR3 bases are TGTGCCAGCAGTAAACTAGCGGGGGAAACAGATACGCAGTATTTT. The V and J genes are TRBV28 and TRBJ2-3, with TRBD2 matching 11 bases. The trim removed 5 bases at V and 3 bases at J, leaving 4 bases unmatched. The CDR3 has 15 residues. The germline V gene has CDR1 MDHEN and CDR2 SYDVKM.

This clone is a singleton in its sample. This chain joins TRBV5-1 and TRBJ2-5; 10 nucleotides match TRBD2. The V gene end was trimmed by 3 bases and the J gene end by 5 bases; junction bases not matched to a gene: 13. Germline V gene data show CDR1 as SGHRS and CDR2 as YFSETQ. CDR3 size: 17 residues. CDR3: CASSSWPSSGGQETQYF. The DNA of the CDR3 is TGCGCCAGCAGCTCGTGGCCCAGTAGCGGGGGGCAGGAGACCCAGTACTTC.

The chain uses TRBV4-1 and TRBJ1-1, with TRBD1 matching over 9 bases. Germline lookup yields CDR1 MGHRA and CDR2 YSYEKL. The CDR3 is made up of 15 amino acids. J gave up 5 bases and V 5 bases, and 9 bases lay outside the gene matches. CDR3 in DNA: TGCGCCAGCAGCTCACAGGGGGCGGGTGGGACTGAAGCTTTCTTT. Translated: CASSSQGAGGTEAFF.

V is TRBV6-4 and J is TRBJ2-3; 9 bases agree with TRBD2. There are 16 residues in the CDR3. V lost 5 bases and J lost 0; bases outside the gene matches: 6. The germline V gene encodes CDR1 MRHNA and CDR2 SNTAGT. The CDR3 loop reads CASSYKAGGSTDTQYF. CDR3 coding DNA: TGTGCCAGCAGTTACAAAGCGGGGGGAAGCACAGATACGCAGTATTTT.

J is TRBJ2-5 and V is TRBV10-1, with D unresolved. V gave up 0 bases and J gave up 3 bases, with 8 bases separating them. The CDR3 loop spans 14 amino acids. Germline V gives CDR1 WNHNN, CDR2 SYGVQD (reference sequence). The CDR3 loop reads CASSESRKKETQYF. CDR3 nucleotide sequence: TGCGCCAGCAGTGAGTCGCGGAAGAAAGAGACCCAGTACTTC.

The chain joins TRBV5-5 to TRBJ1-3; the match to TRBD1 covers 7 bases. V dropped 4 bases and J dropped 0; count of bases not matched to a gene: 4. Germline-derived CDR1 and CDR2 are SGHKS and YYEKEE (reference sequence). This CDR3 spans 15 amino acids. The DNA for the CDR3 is TGTGCCAGCAGCGTAGACAGGGCCTCTGGAAACACCATATATTTT. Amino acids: CASSVDRASGNTIYF.

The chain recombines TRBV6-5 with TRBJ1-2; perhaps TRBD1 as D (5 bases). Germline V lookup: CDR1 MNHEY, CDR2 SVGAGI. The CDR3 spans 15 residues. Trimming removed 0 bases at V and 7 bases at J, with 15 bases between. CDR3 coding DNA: TGTGCCAGCAGTTACTCGATTAACGGCGGGGGTGGCTACACCTTC. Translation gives CASSYSINGGGGYTF.

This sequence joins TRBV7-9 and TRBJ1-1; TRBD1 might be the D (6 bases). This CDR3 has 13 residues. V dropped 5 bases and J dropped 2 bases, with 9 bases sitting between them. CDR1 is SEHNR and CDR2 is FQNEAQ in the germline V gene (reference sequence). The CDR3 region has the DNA TGTGCCAGCAGCAGGACAGCCAACACTGAAGCTTTCTTT. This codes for CASSRTANTEAFF.

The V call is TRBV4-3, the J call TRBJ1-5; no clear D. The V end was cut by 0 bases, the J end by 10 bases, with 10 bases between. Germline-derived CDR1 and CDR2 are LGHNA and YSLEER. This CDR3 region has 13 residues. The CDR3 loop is CASSQEMGSPQHF. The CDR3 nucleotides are TGCGCCAGCAGCCAAGAGATGGGATCACCCCAGCATTTT.

The CDR3 nucleotides read TGTGCCACCAGCAGAGACCGGGCAGGGGCTAACTATGGCTACACCTTC. Residues: CATSRDRAGANYGYTF. The chain combines TRBV15 with TRBJ1-2; maybe TRBD1 (6 bases). Trimming shortened V by 0 bases and J by 0 bases, and 11 bases separated the two germline ends. The CDR3 is made up of 16 amino acids. Per germline, CDR1 LNHNV and CDR2 YYDKDF (reference sequence).

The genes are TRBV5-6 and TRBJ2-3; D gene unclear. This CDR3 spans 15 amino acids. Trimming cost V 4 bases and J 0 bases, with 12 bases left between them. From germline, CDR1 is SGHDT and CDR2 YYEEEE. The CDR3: CASSPEGVSTDTQYF. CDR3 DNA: TGTGCCAGCAGCCCCGAAGGCGTAAGCACAGATACGCAGTATTTT.

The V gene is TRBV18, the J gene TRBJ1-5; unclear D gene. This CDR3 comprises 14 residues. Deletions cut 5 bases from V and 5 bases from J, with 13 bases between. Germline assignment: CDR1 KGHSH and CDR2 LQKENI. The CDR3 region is CASSNTKTDQPQHF. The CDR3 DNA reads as TGTGCCAGCTCAAACACAAAGACGGATCAGCCCCAGCATTTT.

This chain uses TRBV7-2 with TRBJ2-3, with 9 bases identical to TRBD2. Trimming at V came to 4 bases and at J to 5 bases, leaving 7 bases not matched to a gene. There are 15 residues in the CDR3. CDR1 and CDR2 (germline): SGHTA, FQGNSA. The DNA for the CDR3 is TGTGCCAGCAGCTCGGGCGGGGGGGAAGGAGATACGCAGTATTTT. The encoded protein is CASSSGGGEGDTQYF. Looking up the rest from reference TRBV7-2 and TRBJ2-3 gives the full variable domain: GAGVSQSPSNKVTEKGKDVELRCDPISGHTALYWYRQSLGQGLEFLIYFQGNSAPDKSGLPSDRFSAERTGGSVSTLTIQRTQQEDSAVYLCASSSGGGEGDTQYFGPGTRLTVL.